The T cell receptor (beta chain) described here comes from a study of T cell repertoires in cytomegalovirus infection. For the study at large: Selection of CMV epitopes for the study included recently identified HLA-C-restricted and well-studied HLA-B-restricted ones.

TCRdb re-analysed the reads in MiXCR, keeping a single row per CDR3 protein. The table lists approximately 910,000 distinct CDR3 sequences, around 31% of them singletons. Overall study results and limits: Ex vivo, HLA-C-restricted CMV-specific TCR beta clonotypes prevailed over the rest of the response. Summed frequency of public TCR beta families distinguished CMV carriers with the relevant HLA.

Details on this clonotype: Its antigen is currently unknown.

The sample in question was cultured CD8+ T cells from PBMCs, obtained from culture after CMV antigen stimulation. This sequence originates from a human donor in good health (CMV status not recorded). Some clones in this sample may be carry-over from other donors' samples.

The DNA of the CDR3 is TGCGCCAGCAGCCAAGATCTGGAAAGGAGTCTTTACAATGAGCAGTTCTTC. This codes for CASSQDLERSLYNEQFF. V usage is TRBV4-3 and J usage is TRBJ2-1; D uncertain. V lost 0 bases and J lost 4, with 16 bases in between. The germline V gene encodes CDR1 LGHNA and CDR2 YSLEER. This CDR3 comprises 17 residues.